This T cell receptor (beta chain) is drawn from a study of beta chain features in type 1 diabetes. Points from the study as a whole: Type 1 diabetes patients had fewer VDJ junction insertions and more deletions. Comparison showed that naive, central memory and Treg TCRB repertoires appeared more similar among patients than among healthy donors. Patients with Type 1 diabetes showed moderately but significantly shorter TCRB CDR3s in all four CD4+ subsets.

The germline V gene has CDR1 MGHRA and CDR2 YSYEKL. The CDR3 runs to 15 residues. V was trimmed by 4 bases and J by 0 bases, leaving 10 bases between them. Naive, central memory, regulatory and stem cell-like memory cells within the CD4+ compartment were sorted using CD45RO/CCR7/CD25/CD127/CD95/CD27. Reverse transcribing all isolated RNA meant expressed TCRB transcripts were sequenced. TCRdb keeps only in-frame clones here, not all; method: immunoSEQ multiplex PCR. The sample yields approximately 140,000 clones, approximately 10% seen once. Points on this clone: Antigen specificity is unknown.

The material sequenced was central memory CD4+ T cells from blood. The chain combines TRBV4-1 with TRBJ1-5, with D maybe TRBD1 (6 bases). The TCR originated in a man aged 30 to 45 with type 1 diabetes. CDR3 in DNA: TGCGCCAGCAGCCCACACAGGGATAGCAATCAGCCCCAGCATTTT. This sequence encodes CASSPHRDSNQPQHF.